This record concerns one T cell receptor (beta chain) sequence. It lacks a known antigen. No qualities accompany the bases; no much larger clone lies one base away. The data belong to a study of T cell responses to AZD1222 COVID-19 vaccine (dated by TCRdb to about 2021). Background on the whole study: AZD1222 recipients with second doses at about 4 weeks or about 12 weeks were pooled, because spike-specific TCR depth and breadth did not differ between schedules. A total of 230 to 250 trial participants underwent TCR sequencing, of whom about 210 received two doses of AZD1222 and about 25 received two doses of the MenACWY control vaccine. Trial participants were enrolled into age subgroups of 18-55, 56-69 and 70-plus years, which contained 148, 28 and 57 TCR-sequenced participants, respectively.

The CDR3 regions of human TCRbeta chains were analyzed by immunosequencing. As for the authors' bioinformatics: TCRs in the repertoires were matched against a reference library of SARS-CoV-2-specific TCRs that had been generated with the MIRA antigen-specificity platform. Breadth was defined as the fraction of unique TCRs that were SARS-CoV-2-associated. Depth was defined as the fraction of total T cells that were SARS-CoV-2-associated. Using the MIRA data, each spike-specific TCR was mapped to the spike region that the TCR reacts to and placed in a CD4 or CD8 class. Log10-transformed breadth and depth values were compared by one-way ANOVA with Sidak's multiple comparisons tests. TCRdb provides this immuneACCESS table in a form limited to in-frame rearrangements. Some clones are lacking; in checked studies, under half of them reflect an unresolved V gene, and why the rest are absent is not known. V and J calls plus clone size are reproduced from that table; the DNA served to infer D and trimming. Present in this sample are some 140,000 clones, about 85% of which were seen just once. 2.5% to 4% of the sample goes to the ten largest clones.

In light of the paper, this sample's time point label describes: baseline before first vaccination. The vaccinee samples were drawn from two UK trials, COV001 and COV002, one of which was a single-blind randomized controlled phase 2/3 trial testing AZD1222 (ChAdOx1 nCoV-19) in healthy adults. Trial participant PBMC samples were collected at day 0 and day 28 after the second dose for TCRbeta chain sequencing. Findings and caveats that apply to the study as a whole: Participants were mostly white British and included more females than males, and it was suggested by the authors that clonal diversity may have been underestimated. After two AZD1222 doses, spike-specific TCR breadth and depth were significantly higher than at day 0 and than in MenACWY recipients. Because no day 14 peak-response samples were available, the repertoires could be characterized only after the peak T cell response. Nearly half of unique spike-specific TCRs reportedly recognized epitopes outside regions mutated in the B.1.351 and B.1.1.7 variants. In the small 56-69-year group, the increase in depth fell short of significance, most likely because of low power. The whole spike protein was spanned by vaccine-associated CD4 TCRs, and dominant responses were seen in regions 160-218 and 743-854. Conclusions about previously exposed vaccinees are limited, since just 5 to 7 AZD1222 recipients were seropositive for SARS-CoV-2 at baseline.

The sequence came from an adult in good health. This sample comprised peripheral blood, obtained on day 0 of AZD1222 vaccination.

The nucleotide sequence is given as TGTGCCAGCAGCTTACAGGTTCATAGCAATCAGCCCCAGCATTTT. It specifies CASSLQVHSNQPQHF. This receptor chain uses TRBV7-8 and TRBJ1-5; the D gene identity is not certain. Including cysteine and phenylalanine, the CDR3 has 15 amino acids. The read is trimmed to its CDR3 DNA, 45 bases read in frame from base 1. CDR1 SGHVS and CDR2 FQNEAQ are derived from the germline V gene. V lost 2 bases and J lost 0 bases; the stretch between them is 8 bases long.